This is a list of T cell receptor beta chains from one sample in a study of T cell responses to AZD1222 COVID-19 vaccine. Assay: immunoSEQ multiplex PCR; the TCRdb copy retains only in-frame clones and omits some. The sample shows about 110,000 clones, 75% to 90% of them seen only once. Sequences were derived from peripheral blood, sampled on day 0 of AZD1222 vaccination. The receptor set was obtained from an adult in good health. The CDR3 runs from the conserved cysteine through the conserved F or W. The D gene is left open where the match is weak. Size is omitted from some rows. Given values are once, few, many or a class for expanded clones.

j_gene	v_gene	d_gene	abundance	CDR3aa	CDR3nt
TRBJ1-1	TRBV29-1	.	.	CTSWVGTEAFF	TGCACGTCATGGGTGGGGACTGAAGCTTTCTTT
TRBJ2-1	TRBV11-2	TRBD2	once	CASSLDRLAGNEQFF	TGTGCCAGCAGCTTAGATAGACTAGCGGGGAATGAGCAGTTCTTC
TRBJ1-2	TRBV25-1	.	.	CASSLSGLAYGYTF	TGTGCCAGCAGCCTTAGTGGGTTGGCCTATGGCTACACCTTC
TRBJ1-2	TRBV6-5	TRBD1	.	CASSYGQGFAGGYTF	TGTGCCAGCAGTTACGGACAGGGTTTCGCGGGAGGCTACACCTTC
TRBJ2-7	TRBV28	.	.	CASSQRPEQYF	TGTGCCAGCAGTCAGCGACCGGAGCAGTACTTC
TRBJ1-2	TRBV19	.	.	CASSLYRNNYGYTF	TGTGCCAGTAGTCTGTACAGGAATAACTATGGCTACACCTTC
TRBJ2-7	TRBV6-6	TRBD2	.	CASSRGGLAGIVSYEQYF	TGTGCCAGCAGTCGGGGGGGACTAGCGGGGATTGTCTCCTACGAGCAGTACTTC
TRBJ2-4	TRBV4-1	TRBD1	.	CASSQESQGASYIQYF	TGCGCCAGCAGCCAAGAAAGTCAGGGGGCATCGTACATTCAGTACTTC
TRBJ2-5	TRBV5-8	TRBD1	.	CASSLWTGGVQETQYF	TGTGCCAGCAGCTTGTGGACAGGGGGTGTACAAGAGACCCAGTACTTC
TRBJ2-3	TRBV5-1	TRBD2	.	CASSLGLAGAGDTQYF	TGCGCCAGCAGCTTGGGACTAGCGGGAGCGGGAGATACGCAGTATTTT
TRBJ2-7	TRBV14	.	once	CASSHWVGASYEQYF	TGTGCCAGCAGCCATTGGGTGGGGGCCTCCTACGAGCAGTACTTC
TRBJ1-4	TRBV30	.	.	CAWSVRATTNEKLFF	TGTGCCTGGAGTGTAAGAGCAACAACTAATGAAAAACTGTTTTTT
TRBJ1-1	TRBV6-5	TRBD1	once	CASSPGDRVNTEAFF	TGTGCCAGCAGTCCCGGGGACAGAGTGAACACTGAAGCTTTCTTT
TRBJ2-7	TRBV10-3	.	.	CAISDGRSSDEQYF	TGTGCCATCAGTGATGGCAGAAGTAGCGACGAGCAGTACTTC
TRBJ1-2	TRBV6-4	.	.	CASSDSRRYTF	TGTGCCAGCAGTGACAGCCGTCGCTACACCTTC
TRBJ1-3	TRBV6-5	.	once	CATFGISGNTIYF	TGTGCCACTTTTGGGATTTCTGGAAACACCATATATTTT
TRBJ1-1	TRBV28	.	.	CATGGSTNTEAFF	TGTGCCACGGGGGGATCAACGAACACTGAAGCTTTCTTT
TRBJ1-3	TRBV30	.	.	CAWSLGGSSGNTIYF	TGTGCCTGGAGCCTGGGGGGCTCCTCTGGAAACACCATATATTTT
TRBJ2-2	TRBV5-8	TRBD1	.	CASSAGTANTGELFF	TGTGCCAGCAGCGCCGGGACAGCGAACACCGGGGAGCTGTTTTTT
TRBJ1-2	TRBV9	.	.	CASSIRAGRGGYTF	TGTGCCAGCAGCATCCGAGCGGGGCGCGGTGGCTACACCTTC
TRBJ1-2	TRBV28	TRBD1	.	CASSGPDRVRGYTF	TGTGCCAGCAGTGGCCCGGACAGGGTTCGTGGCTACACCTTC
TRBJ2-7	TRBV5-1	.	.	CASSLTGTQKNYEQYF	TGCGCCAGCAGCCTCACCGGGACACAAAAGAACTACGAGCAGTACTTC
TRBJ2-5	TRBV19	TRBD1	.	CASSSTGGLVETQYF	TGTGCCAGTAGTTCGACAGGGGGGCTGGTAGAGACCCAGTACTTC
TRBJ1-1	TRBV9	.	few	CASSLGQSTEAFF	TGTGCCAGCAGCTTAGGACAATCGACTGAAGCTTTCTTT
TRBJ2-4	TRBV6-6	.	once	CASSYSGGAKNIQYF	TGTGCCAGCAGTTACTCAGGCGGAGCCAAAAACATTCAGTACTTC
TRBJ2-3	TRBV2	.	.	CASSAGISTDTQYF	TGTGCCAGCAGTGCAGGGATTAGCACAGATACGCAGTATTTT
TRBJ1-5	TRBV6-2/TRBV6-3	TRBD1	.	CASSYSPGQSNQPQHF	TGTGCCAGCAGTTACTCGCCGGGACAGAGTAATCAGCCCCAGCATTTT
TRBJ1-1	TRBV5-1	.	.	CASSLAQGPGTEAFF	TGCGCCAGCAGCCTCGCCCAGGGGCCGGGGACTGAAGCTTTCTTT
TRBJ2-7	TRBV4-2	TRBD1	few	CASSQVRDSSYEQYF	TGTGCCAGCAGCCAAGTTAGGGACAGCTCCTACGAGCAGTACTTC
TRBJ2-1	TRBV2	.	.	CASSEFVGYEQFF	TGTGCCAGCAGTGAATTCGTAGGCTATGAGCAGTTCTTC
TRBJ1-1	TRBV19	.	once	CASSLSGVTEAFF	TGTGCCAGTAGTTTGTCCGGGGTCACTGAAGCTTTCTTT
TRBJ2-1	TRBV30	.	.	CAWSAFSSYNEQFF	TGTGCCTGGAGTGCGTTCAGCTCCTACAATGAGCAGTTCTTC
TRBJ1-4	TRBV3-1/TRBV3-2	.	.	CASSQFGVEKLFF	TGTGCCAGCAGCCAATTCGGGGTTGAAAAACTGTTTTTT
TRBJ1-1	TRBV28	.	.	CASTMGPENLNTEAFF	TGTGCCAGCACGATGGGACCGGAAAACCTGAACACTGAAGCTTTCTTT
TRBJ2-2	TRBV28	.	.	CASKVAAGAGELFF	TGTGCCAGTAAAGTTGCGGCCGGTGCCGGGGAGCTGTTTTTT
TRBJ2-1	TRBV28	.	once	CASSSVPYNEQFF	TGTGCCAGCAGTTCCGTTCCCTACAATGAGCAGTTCTTC
TRBJ1-5	TRBV18	TRBD1	.	CASSPGQGHQPQHF	TGTGCCAGCTCACCTGGACAGGGGCACCAGCCCCAGCATTTT
TRBJ1-6	TRBV7-2	TRBD1	.	CASSLQTGGKTPLHF	TGTGCCAGCAGCTTACAGACAGGGGGTAAGACACCCCTCCACTTT
TRBJ2-7	TRBV5-6	.	.	CASSRSWRAYEQYF	TGTGCCAGCAGCCGTAGTTGGAGAGCCTACGAGCAGTACTTC
TRBJ1-3	TRBV5-1	.	.	CASSPRTDGNTIYF	TGCGCCAGCAGCCCCCGGACAGACGGAAACACCATATATTTT
TRBJ1-2	TRBV11-2	.	.	CASSLFDGSSYGYTF	TGTGCCAGCAGCTTATTCGACGGTTCCTCCTATGGCTACACCTTC
TRBJ2-3	TRBV9	TRBD2	.	CASSDTTLAGDSDTQYF	TGTGCCAGCAGCGATACCACCCTAGCGGGAGATTCAGATACGCAGTATTTT
TRBJ1-6	TRBV25-1	.	.	CASGRGGGSSPLHF	TGTGCCAGCGGCCGTGGCGGGGGGAGTTCACCCCTCCACTTT
TRBJ1-6	TRBV19	.	.	CASSRDKSSYNSPLHF	TGTGCCAGTAGCCGGGACAAGAGCTCCTATAATTCACCCCTCCACTTT
TRBJ1-1	TRBV30	.	.	CAWSEQPNTEAFF	TGTGCCTGGAGTGAACAGCCGAACACTGAAGCTTTCTTT
TRBJ2-1	TRBV27	.	.	CASRTYSISYNEQFF	TGTGCCAGCAGAACGTACAGCATATCCTACAATGAGCAGTTCTTC
TRBJ2-7	TRBV15	TRBD2	.	CATSRDLGLAGVVQYF	TGTGCCACCAGCAGAGATTTAGGACTAGCGGGAGTGGTGCAGTACTTC
TRBJ1-1	TRBV30	.	.	CAWSGQGNTEAFF	TGTGCCTGGAGTGGGCAGGGGAACACTGAAGCTTTCTTT
TRBJ1-2	TRBV28	.	.	CASSSQKGGYTF	TGTGCCAGCAGTTCCCAAAAGGGGGGCTACACCTTC
TRBJ1-1	TRBV7-3	.	.	CASSLQATGREKNTEAFF	TGTGCCAGCAGCTTACAGGCCACAGGACGGGAGAAGAACACTGAAGCTTTCTTT